This TCR beta chain stems from a study of T-cell memory formation after mild COVID-19. TCRdb re-called the 5' RACE reads with MiXCR, one entry per CDR3 protein. Of under 450,000 distinct CDR3 sequences in the sample, roughly 14% were seen once. This clonotype came up a few times. There are 16 residues in the CDR3. V shed 3 bases, J shed 2 bases, and the junction held 9 bases outside the gene matches. Germline assignment: CDR1 MGHRA and CDR2 YSYEKL. The sample consisted of PBMCs or a T cell subset sorted from them (not recorded which). This chain joins TRBV4-1 and TRBJ2-7; 8 nucleotides agree with TRBD1. The clonotype comes from a man aged 18 to 29 who had mild COVID-19 (a few samples of this study predate the infection). Cell type and time point are not known. CDR3 residues: CASSHSYGTGTYEQYF. The CDR3 DNA reads TGCGCCAGCAGCCATTCTTACGGGACAGGAACCTACGAGCAGTACTTC.